The 30 T cell receptor beta chains given below trace back to one sample, sequenced in a study of T cell responses to AZD1222 COVID-19 vaccine. Repertoires were generated with immunoSEQ multiplex PCR, while TCRdb's copy carries only in-frame clones and drops some. The repertoire holds 84,000 or so clones, around nine tenths seen once, with 16% in the top ten. Sequencing was performed on peripheral blood, taken on day 0 of AZD1222 vaccination. These TCRs come from an adult in good health.

The chain carries TRBV21-1 and TRBJ2-7; the D call TRBD1 from the table was never checked on the DNA. TRBV21-1 has pseudogene status. The CDR3 totals 17 residues. CDR3 DNA sequence: TGTGCCAGCAGCAAAGGCAATTTGGACAGGGCCCCCTACGAGCAGTACTTC. This translates into CASSKGNLDRAPYEQYF.

V gene TRBV20-1 combines with J gene TRBJ1-5; 7 nucleotides agree with TRBD1. This CDR3 contains 15 residues. Germline assignment: CDR1 DFQATT and CDR2 SNEGSKA (reference sequence). Unmatched junction bases numbered 10, after V lost 3 bases and J lost 5 bases. CDR3 in amino acids: CSASGTASTYQPQHF. The CDR3 coding sequence is TGCAGTGCTAGTGGGACAGCTTCGACTTATCAGCCCCAGCATTTT.

The chain uses TRBV19 and TRBJ1-2; D may be TRBD1 (5 bases). The ends were cut back, 8 bases at V and 4 bases at J, with 14 bases in the middle. This CDR3 contains 13 residues. CDR1 is LNHDA and CDR2 is SQIVND in the germline V gene (reference sequence). The CDR3 DNA sequence: TGTGCCAGTCTCGGGGGTCTGATCTATGGCTACACCTTC. The encoded protein is CASLGGLIYGYTF.

The gene calls are TRBV10-3 and TRBJ2-3, with TRBD1 matching over 10 bases. Trimming took 4 bases from V and 1 from J; bases not matched to a gene: 2. The CDR3 extends over 15 amino acids. Germline CDR1 and CDR2: ENHRY and SYGVKD. The CDR3 protein is CAISGGTGGTDTQYF. The CDR3 DNA follows: TGTGCCATCAGTGGCGGGACAGGGGGCACAGATACGCAGTATTTT.

A few counts support this clone. The genes are TRBV6-1 and TRBJ2-2; TRBD1 agrees at 8 bases. The CDR3 has 16 residues. The V gene end was trimmed by 3 bases and the J gene end by 4 bases; junction bases not matched to a gene: 7. Germline assignment: CDR1 MNHNS and CDR2 SASEGT. This CDR3 reads CASSDPTGAGTGELFF. For the CDR3, the DNA is TGTGCCAGCAGTGACCCGACAGGGGCCGGCACCGGGGAGCTGTTTTTT.

The chain joins TRBV3-1 (or the pseudogene TRBV3-2) to TRBJ2-3; maybe TRBD2 (5 bases). CDR1 and CDR2 (germline): LGHDT, YNNKEL (reference sequence). The V and J ends lost 3 bases and 4 bases respectively, with 8 bases between them. The length of the CDR3 is 13 residues. In DNA, the CDR3 is TGTGCCAGCAGCCACCCCGGGGCAGATACGCAGTATTTT. It specifies CASSHPGADTQYF.

This sequence joins TRBV7-6 and TRBJ2-6; 7 nucleotides line up with TRBD1. Germline CDR1 reads SGHVS; CDR2 reads FNYEAQ. The CDR3 is 18 amino acids. Trimming at V came to 5 bases and at J to 0 bases, leaving 10 bases not matched to a gene. For the CDR3, the DNA is TGTGCCAGCAGCGCCCGATTAACAGGGGTCTCTGGGGCCAACGTCCTGACTTTC. It yields the protein CASSARLTGVSGANVLTF.

The V call is TRBV15, the J call TRBJ1-2; D perhaps matches TRBD1 (5 bases). Between the trimmed V and J ends, which lost 0 bases and 6 bases, there was a span of 11 bases. Germline values: CDR1 LNHNV, CDR2 YYDKDF (reference sequence). There are 14 residues in the CDR3. The CDR3 DNA reads TGTGCCACCAGCAGAGAAGCAGGGAGAGATGGCTACACCTTC. Residues: CATSREAGRDGYTF.

J is TRBJ1-6 and V is TRBV27; the match to TRBD1 covers 8 bases. This CDR3 contains 18 residues. Looked up from germline, CDR1 is MNHEY and CDR2 is SMNVEV (reference sequence). The V gene end was trimmed by 0 bases and the J gene end by 5 bases; junction bases not matched to a gene: 9. CDR3 loop: CASSLSPRTGFNNSPLHF. Here the CDR3 DNA reads TGTGCCAGCAGTTTATCCCCTAGGACAGGGTTCAATAATTCACCCCTCCACTTT.

The chain couples TRBV11-2 to TRBJ1-4, with 9 bases identical to TRBD1. V lost 5 bases and J lost 1; bases outside the gene matches: 8. The CDR3 consists of 17 residues. Germline V CDR1 and CDR2: SGHAT, FQNNGV. The CDR3 is CASSLRGQGETNEKLFF. The CDR3 DNA is TGTGCCAGCAGCCTAAGGGGACAGGGAGAAACTAATGAAAAACTGTTTTTT.

This rearrangement joins TRBV6-5 to TRBJ2-1; TRBD2 matches 7 bases. The CDR3 extends over 15 amino acids. CDR1 is MNHEY, CDR2 SVGAGI, per germline. After removal of 4 bases from V and 2 bases from J, the junction contained 5 bases not matched to a gene. Written as DNA, the CDR3 is TGTGCCAGCAGTTTGACTAGCTCCCCCTACAATGAGCAGTTCTTC. It translates to CASSLTSSPYNEQFF.

The V and J genes are TRBV5-1 and TRBJ1-2; tentative D call: TRBD1 (5 bases). The germline V gene encodes CDR1 SGHRS and CDR2 YFSETQ. Trimming pared 5 bases from V and 2 bases from J, leaving 13 bases between. CDR3 length: 14 residues. This CDR3 is CASRPRGPNYGYTF. For the CDR3, the DNA is TGCGCCAGCAGGCCCCGGGGACCAAACTATGGCTACACCTTC.

V usage is TRBV9 and J usage is TRBJ1-3; D perhaps matches TRBD1 (6 bases). This CDR3 region has 18 residues. CDR1 SGDLS and CDR2 YYNGEE come from the germline V gene. V shed 4 bases and J shed 4 bases, with 24 bases lying between them. DNA for the CDR3: TGTGCCAGCAGCCGAAAGGTCGGGGGGCTAGGTTTAGGAAACACCATATATTTT. It is translated as CASSRKVGGLGLGNTIYF.

This clone was detected once. The chain employs TRBV5-6 and TRBJ2-1; 10 bases agree with TRBD2. V shed 4 bases and J 1 base; nucleotides not matched to a gene: 2. From germline, CDR1 is SGHDT and CDR2 YYEEEE. This CDR3 contains 15 residues. The chain's CDR3 is CASSLGLASYNEQFF. The DNA of the CDR3 is TGTGCCAGCAGCCTGGGACTAGCGTCCTACAATGAGCAGTTCTTC.

The genes are TRBV19 and TRBJ1-2, with D perhaps TRBD1 (5 bases). Looked up from germline, CDR1 is LNHDA and CDR2 is SQIVND (reference sequence). The CDR3 length is 12 residues. V dropped 8 bases and J dropped 2 bases, with 9 bases sitting between them. The CDR3: CASGGSNYGYTF. The DNA of the CDR3 is TGTGCCAGTGGGGGTTCCAACTATGGCTACACCTTC.

This clone was seen just once. CDR3 region: CASSRGSNEQFF. CDR3 DNA sequence: TGTGCCAGCAGCCGAGGTTCCAATGAGCAGTTCTTC. The rearrangement uses TRBV12-3 or TRBV12-4 and TRBJ2-1, with no clear D. The CDR3 consists of 12 residues. V was cut by 6 bases and J by 6 bases, with 9 bases left in between.

The J gene is TRBJ1-4, the V gene TRBV11-2, with TRBD1 identical over 8 bases. This CDR3 is 15 amino acids long. Germline lookup yields CDR1 SGHAT and CDR2 FQNNGV. V lost 2 bases, J lost 7 bases, and 6 bases stayed unmatched. The CDR3 region is CASSLSRGRLEKLFF. The CDR3 bases are TGTGCCAGCAGCTTAAGCAGGGGGCGCCTTGAAAAACTGTTTTTT.

The rearrangement links TRBV3-1 (or the pseudogene TRBV3-2) to TRBJ2-2; maybe TRBD1 (6 bases). CDR3 size: 12 residues. V lost 6 bases and J 6 bases, leaving 8 bases between the germline ends. CDR1 and CDR2 from the germline V gene are LGHDT and YNNKEL (reference sequence). The DNA of the CDR3 is TGTGCCAGCAGAAAGGGGGCCGGGGAGCTGTTTTTT. This codes for CASRKGAGELFF.

The chain employs TRBV2 and TRBJ1-5; 9 bases are shared with TRBD1. The V segment lost 6 bases and the J segment 6 bases; nucleotides outside the gene matches: 6. CDR3 length equals 14 residues. Germline V gives CDR1 SNHLY, CDR2 FYNNEI. The CDR3 loop reads CASRKDRGGQPQHF. The CDR3 DNA sequence: TGTGCCAGCAGAAAGGACAGGGGTGGTCAGCCCCAGCATTTT.

The V gene is TRBV7-6, the J gene TRBJ1-4; no reliable D call. The CDR3 length is 13 residues. Trimming took off 1 base at V and 5 bases at J, with 5 bases between the two ends. Germline CDR1 and CDR2: SGHVS and FNYEAQ. CDR3 DNA sequence: TGTGCCAGCAGCTTAGGCCAAAATGAAAAACTGTTTTTT. It is translated as CASSLGQNEKLFF.

The rearrangement uses TRBV5-6 and TRBJ1-1; D remains ambiguous. Trimming removed 3 bases from V and 0 bases from J, with 12 bases in between. CDR3 length equals 15 residues. Germline CDR1 SGHDT, CDR2 YYEEEE. CDR3 sequence (DNA): TGTGCCAGCAGCTCCACAGATCAGATGAACACTGAAGCTTTCTTT. This codes for CASSSTDQMNTEAFF.

The V and J genes are TRBV28 and TRBJ2-7; 7 bases match TRBD1. The CDR3 is 13 residues long. The V segment lost 5 bases and the J segment 5 bases; nucleotides outside the gene matches: 6. Germline V gives CDR1 MDHEN, CDR2 SYDVKM. Here the CDR3 DNA reads TGTGCCAGCAGTCCAACAGGGGTCCACGAGCAGTACTTC. Residues: CASSPTGVHEQYF.

The V call is TRBV5-4, the J call TRBJ1-6; TRBD1 is a possible D gene (5 bases). V was pared by 1 base and J by 6 bases, with 11 bases between. The CDR3 contains 15 residues. Germline V gene sequence: CDR1 SGHNT, CDR2 YYREEE (reference sequence). CDR3 sequence reads: CASSLRGDFNSPLHF. The CDR3 region has the DNA TGTGCCAGCAGCTTGAGAGGGGACTTTAATTCACCCCTCCACTTT.

The V call is TRBV7-3, the J call TRBJ1-2; tentatively, D is TRBD1 (5 bases). The ends were cut back, 4 bases at V and 3 bases at J, with 18 bases in the middle. This CDR3 comprises 16 residues. Per germline, CDR1 SGHTA and CDR2 FQGTGA. CDR3 sequence: CASSSGRRWGDYGYTF. In DNA form, the CDR3 reads TGTGCCAGCAGCTCGGGCAGGCGCTGGGGGGACTATGGCTACACCTTC.

The V call is TRBV5-6, the J call TRBJ1-6; unclear D gene. Germline-derived CDR1 and CDR2 are SGHDT and YYEEEE. The length of the CDR3 is 17 residues. Between the trimmed V and J ends, which lost 0 bases and 7 bases, there was a span of 17 bases. This CDR3 reads CASSLDLQPGRNSPLHF. DNA for the CDR3: TGTGCCAGCAGCTTGGACTTACAACCGGGCCGAAATTCACCCCTCCACTTT. The full variable domain, completed using reference TRBV5-6 and TRBJ1-6, is DAGVTQSPTHLIKTRGQQVTLRCSPKSGHDTVSWYQQALGQGPQFIFQYYEEEERQRGNFPDRFSGHQFPNYSSELNVNALLLGDSALYLCASSLDLQPGRNSPLHFGNGTRLTVT.

J is TRBJ1-1 and V is TRBV4-2; D call uncertain. Germline values: CDR1 LGHNA, CDR2 YNFKEQ. The germline V and J ends were trimmed by 3 bases and 0 bases, with 8 bases remaining between them. The CDR3 has 14 residues. CDR3 sequence reads: CASSQESMNTEAFF. CDR3 sequence (DNA): TGTGCCAGCAGCCAGGAGTCCATGAACACTGAAGCTTTCTTT.

The V gene is TRBV24-1, the J gene TRBJ2-3, with D perhaps given as TRBD1 or TRBD2 (5 bases each). The germline V and J ends were trimmed by 3 bases and 2 bases, with 17 bases remaining between them. Germline loops: CDR1 KGHDR, CDR2 SFDVKD. This CDR3 contains 17 residues. The CDR3 here is CATSDTRTGPNTDTQYF. The CDR3 DNA sequence: TGTGCCACCAGTGATACACGTACGGGACCGAACACAGATACGCAGTATTTT.

The chain uses TRBV2 and TRBJ2-5, with a tentative D call TRBD1 (5 bases). The CDR3 runs 12 residues. The V gene lost 6 bases and the J gene lost 6 bases, with 11 bases spanning the gap. In germline, CDR1 is SNHLY, CDR2 FYNNEI. CDR3 sequence: CASRAGIKTQYF. For the CDR3, the DNA is TGTGCCAGCAGGGCAGGGATAAAGACCCAGTACTTC.

The genes are TRBV6-2 or TRBV6-3 and TRBJ1-2; D remains unclear. CDR3 size: 14 residues. Trimming stripped 0 bases from V and 5 bases from J, with 10 bases between. Germline V gene lookup returns CDR1 MNHEY and CDR2 SVGEGT. The CDR3 DNA reads as TGTGCCAGCAGTTACTCTATCAAGGGTTATGGCTACACCTTC. This sequence encodes CASSYSIKGYGYTF.

The chain employs TRBV3-1 (or the pseudogene TRBV3-2) and TRBJ1-2; D is perhaps TRBD1 (6 bases). Germline CDR1 is LGHDT and CDR2 is YNNKEL (reference sequence). Trimming took 0 bases from V and 7 from J, leaving 15 bases between them. This CDR3 is 15 amino acids long. Here the CDR3 DNA reads TGTGCCAGCAGCCAAGATATGACGGGGGGCGGTGGCTACACCTTC. Translated: CASSQDMTGGGGYTF.